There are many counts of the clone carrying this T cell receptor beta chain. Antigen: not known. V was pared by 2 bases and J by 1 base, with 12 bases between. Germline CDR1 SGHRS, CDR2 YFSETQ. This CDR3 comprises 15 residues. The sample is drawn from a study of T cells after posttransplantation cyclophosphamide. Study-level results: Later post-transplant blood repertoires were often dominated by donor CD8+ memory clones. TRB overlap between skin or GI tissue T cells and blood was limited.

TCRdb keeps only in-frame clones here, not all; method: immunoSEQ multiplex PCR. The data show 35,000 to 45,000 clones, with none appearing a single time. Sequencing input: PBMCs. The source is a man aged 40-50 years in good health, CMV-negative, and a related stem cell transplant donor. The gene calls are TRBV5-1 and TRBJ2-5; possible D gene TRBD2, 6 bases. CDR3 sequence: CASSFLGGAQETQYF. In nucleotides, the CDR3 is TGCGCCAGCAGCTTTCTGGGGGGAGCCCAAGAGACCCAGTACTTC.